This T cell receptor (beta chain) emerged from a study of blood T cell repertoires in COVID-19. Study details: The analysed material was cDNA or gDNA that came from T cells, B-cell-depleted T cells, or PBMCs.

Under the authors' procedure: For nucleated cells, counts were estimated from reference gene primer amplification. Here immunoSEQ multiplex PCR was the method, and the copy in TCRdb shows in-frame clones only, minus some. The DNA was the basis for D and trimming; V, J and clone size are from that table. This sample has 300,000 to 450,000 clones, with 70% to 90% found just once. Followed longitudinally, the Seattle patients had been enrolled during active infection. The CDR3 loop spans 17 amino acids. Germline values: CDR1 LNHDA, CDR2 SQIVND (reference sequence). Unmatched junction bases numbered 13, after V lost 7 bases and J lost 2 bases.

The sequence came from a woman aged 55-75 years with COVID-19, enrolled during active disease. Sequencing input: peripheral blood. V and J are TRBV19 and TRBJ2-3; 9 nucleotides agree with TRBD2. CDR3 sequence (DNA): TGTGCCAGTAAAGATAGGGGGACTAGCAGGTCCACAGATACGCAGTATTTT. It encodes CASKDRGTSRSTDTQYF.